The 6 T cell receptor beta chains below come from one sample, sequenced in a study of CD8+ T cells in alopecia areata. Treatment denoted: oral pan-JAK inhibitor, 5-10 mg twice daily. Reverse transcribed after extraction, RNA yielded cDNA as the sequencing template. The protocol was immunoSEQ multiplex PCR, while the TCRdb copy is restricted to in-frame clones and leaves out a portion. The sample shows roughly 140,000 clones, roughly four fifths of them seen only once. The source was CD8+ T cells sorted from blood, collected at week 4, from a patient treated with tofacitinib. These receptors came from a human donor with alopecia areata.

V usage is TRBV7-2 and J usage is TRBJ2-7; 7 bases are a match to TRBD2. This CDR3 spans 17 amino acids. Germline CDR1 reads SGHTA; CDR2 reads FQGNSA. J gave up 0 bases and V 3 bases, and 11 bases lay outside the gene matches. CDR3 in amino acids: CASSFPLGGGYSYEQYF. In nucleotides, the CDR3 is TGTGCCAGCAGCTTCCCCCTGGGCGGGGGATACTCCTACGAGCAGTACTTC.

CDR3 amino acids: CASSLERGEQFF. CDR3 bases: TGTGCCAGCAGCTTAGAGCGGGGTGAGCAGTTCTTC. V and J are TRBV7-9 and TRBJ2-1, with TRBD2 identical over 7 bases. Germline CDR1 and CDR2: SEHNR and FQNEAQ (reference sequence). CDR3 length: 12 amino acids. V shed 1 base, J shed 9 bases, and the junction held 0 bases outside the gene matches.

The chain recombines TRBV12-5 with TRBJ2-7; 10 bases are a match to TRBD1. V was pared by 5 bases and J by 0 bases, with 4 bases of the junction left unmatched. The CDR3 loop spans 15 amino acids. Germline loops: CDR1 LGHNT, CDR2 FRNRAP. The CDR3 nucleotides read TGTGCTAGTGGTCTTGACAGGGGGCCCTCCTACGAGCAGTACTTC. Translating it yields CASGLDRGPSYEQYF.

The CDR3 DNA sequence: TGTGCCATCTCTGCGGGGGTCACTGAAGCTTTCTTT. Its protein is CAISAGVTEAFF. V is TRBV10-3 and J is TRBJ1-1, with D perhaps matching TRBD1 (5 bases). CDR1 ENHRY and CDR2 SYGVKD come from the germline V gene. V was cut by 8 bases and J by 4 bases, with 11 bases left in between. This CDR3 is built from 12 residues.

This clone was seen a single time. CDR3 nucleotide sequence: TGCGCCAGCAGCCAGAGCGGCATGTCCTACAATGAGCAGTTCTTC. Amino acids: CASSQSGMSYNEQFF. V gene TRBV4-1 combines with J gene TRBJ2-1, with D tentatively TRBD2 (5 bases). V lost 3 bases and J 1 base, leaving 10 bases between the germline ends. This CDR3 contains 15 residues. Per the germline V gene, CDR1 is MGHRA and CDR2 is YSYEKL.

The chain combines TRBV7-2 with TRBJ1-5, with D maybe TRBD1 (5 bases). The CDR3 contains 16 residues. V dropped 3 bases and J dropped 0 bases, with 12 bases sitting between them. Germline V gene data show CDR1 as SGHTA and CDR2 as FQGNSA. The DNA of the CDR3 is TGTGCCAGCAGCTTCTGGGACGGAAATAGCAATCAGCCCCAGCATTTT. This encodes CASSFWDGNSNQPQHF.